Listed here are 20 T cell receptor beta chains from one sample, sequenced in a study of cytomegalovirus exposure and HLA in healthy donors. 13 Jbeta primers and 60 Vbeta primers were used for the PCR. Using immunoSEQ multiplex PCR, the repertoire was profiled, and TCRdb retains in-frame clones only, with some absent. The data contain more than 75,000 clones, about 70% of them singletons. Material for sequencing was PBMCs. Every receptor here comes from a woman between 45 and 60 years old in good health and CMV-seropositive.

The V and J genes are TRBV28 and TRBJ2-3; a weak D match, TRBD2 (6 bases). CDR3 length: 13 amino acids. Trimming stripped 8 bases from V and 3 bases from J, with 12 bases between. Germline values: CDR1 MDHEN, CDR2 SYDVKM. CDR3 amino acids: CASGTGGTDTQYF. The CDR3 coding sequence is TGTGCCAGCGGGACTGGTGGGACAGATACGCAGTATTTT. The whole variable domain, filled in from reference TRBV28 and TRBJ2-3, reads DVKVTQSSRYLVKRTGEKVFLECVQDMDHENMFWYRQDPGLGLRLIYFSYDVKMKEKGDIPEGYSVSREKKERFSLILESASTNQTSMYLCASGTGGTDTQYFGPGTRLTVL.

This clone was found once. V gene TRBV6-5 combines with J gene TRBJ1-5, with TRBD1 identical over 8 bases. This CDR3 comprises 15 residues. J lost 5 bases, V lost 6 bases, and 9 bases had no gene match. CDR1 MNHEY and CDR2 SVGAGI come from the germline V gene. The CDR3 sequence: CASSPDRGRDQPQHF. CDR3 sequence (DNA): TGTGCCAGCAGCCCCGACAGGGGAAGGGATCAGCCCCAGCATTTT.

V gene TRBV7-2 combines with J gene TRBJ2-3; 7 nucleotides match TRBD2. This CDR3 spans 17 amino acids. Germline assignment: CDR1 SGHTA and CDR2 FQGNSA. Trimming removed 2 bases from V and 2 bases from J; junction bases left unmatched: 10. Here the CDR3 DNA reads TGTGCCAGCAGCTTATTCTCCTCTAGCGGATCCACAGATACGCAGTATTTT. This gives the protein CASSLFSSSGSTDTQYF.

The V gene is TRBV11-2, the J gene TRBJ2-3, with a tentative D call TRBD2 (5 bases). Germline V gene lookup returns CDR1 SGHAT and CDR2 FQNNGV. V was cut by 6 bases and J by 4 bases, with 17 bases left in between. CDR3 length equals 15 residues. CDR3 bases: TGTGCCAGCAGGGGGATAAAAAAAGCGGCAGATACGCAGTATTTT. Protein product: CASRGIKKAADTQYF.

The V call is TRBV18, the J call TRBJ1-1; 9 bases align to TRBD1. The CDR3 is made up of 14 amino acids. The V segment lost 2 bases and the J segment 7 bases; nucleotides outside the gene matches: 5. Germline V gene data show CDR1 as KGHSH and CDR2 as LQKENI. The CDR3 DNA reads as TGTGCCAGCTCACCAAGGGACAGGGTTGTTGAAGCTTTCTTT. Protein: CASSPRDRVVEAFF.

This chain links TRBV27 with TRBJ2-3; a possible D gene is TRBD1 (6 bases). Trimming shortened V by 6 bases and J by 4 bases, and 32 bases separated the two germline ends. This CDR3 has 20 amino acids. Germline V lookup: CDR1 MNHEY, CDR2 SMNVEV (reference sequence). The CDR3 DNA is TGTGCCAGCAGAAGTTTGGGGTTGGGGGACGAGGGGGTTCTGGCAGATACGCAGTATTTT. This sequence encodes CASRSLGLGDEGVLADTQYF.

This rearrangement joins TRBV15 to TRBJ1-2; 11 bases line up with TRBD1. The germline gives CDR1 LNHNV, CDR2 YYDKDF (reference sequence). V shed 1 base and J 4 bases; nucleotides not matched to a gene: 2. The CDR3 contains 15 residues. CDR3 in amino acids: CATSRGGTGGYGYTF. CDR3 DNA sequence: TGTGCCACCAGCAGAGGAGGGACAGGGGGCTATGGCTACACCTTC.

The chain combines TRBV4-2 with TRBJ2-3; 7 bases are a match to TRBD1. CDR1 is LGHNA, CDR2 YNFKEQ, per germline. Losses at the gene ends were 8 bases for V and 2 bases for J; bases not matched to a gene: 4. The CDR3 loop spans 13 amino acids. The CDR3 nucleotides are TGTGCCAGCGGGACAGAGACCACAGATACGCAGTATTTT. Its translation: CASGTETTDTQYF.

This rearrangement joins TRBV29-1 to TRBJ2-1, with 7 nucleotides matching TRBD2. The CDR3 runs to 12 residues. The ends lost 8 bases at V and 8 bases at J; junction bases unmatched: 9. Per the germline V gene, CDR1 is SQVTM and CDR2 is ANQGSEA. The CDR3 protein is CSLSGTTDEQFF. CDR3 in DNA: TGCAGCTTGTCCGGGACTACGGATGAGCAGTTCTTC.

The chain couples TRBV27 to TRBJ2-3, with D perhaps matching TRBD2 (6 bases). The CDR3 spans 15 residues. Trimming removed 6 bases at V and 0 bases at J, with 13 bases between. CDR1 and CDR2 from the germline V gene are MNHEY and SMNVEV (reference sequence). In DNA, the CDR3 is TGTGCCAGCAGACCCATTAGCGGAAGCACAGATACGCAGTATTTT. It yields the protein CASRPISGSTDTQYF.

The chain has TRBV25-1 and TRBJ2-1, with D possibly being TRBD2 (6 bases). V lost 3 bases to trimming and J lost 9 bases, with 15 bases between them. The V gene's germline CDR1 is MGHDK and CDR2 SYGVNS. CDR3 size: 14 residues. The CDR3 sequence: CASSESVAGIEQFF. DNA of the CDR3: TGTGCCAGCAGTGAGTCGGTGGCGGGGATTGAGCAGTTCTTC. Supplemented by reference TRBV25-1 and TRBJ2-1, the full variable domain reads EADIYQTPRYLVIGTGKKITLECSQTMGHDKMYWYQQDPGMELHLIHYSYGVNSTEKGDLSSESTVSRIRTEHFPLTLESARPSHTSQYLCASSESVAGIEQFFGPGTRLTVL.

The V call is TRBV7-9, the J call TRBJ1-1; D unresolved. The CDR3 is 12 amino acids. V was clipped by 3 bases and J by 2 bases, with 4 bases between them. The germline CDR1 and CDR2 sequences are SEHNR and FQNEAQ (reference sequence). The CDR3 loop is CASSFQNTEAFF. CDR3 bases: TGTGCCAGCAGCTTCCAAAACACTGAAGCTTTCTTT.

The V gene is TRBV6-5, the J gene TRBJ1-5; 9 nucleotides align to TRBD1. There are 14 residues in the CDR3. The trim removed 8 bases at V and 4 bases at J, leaving 6 bases unmatched. Germline assignment: CDR1 MNHEY and CDR2 SVGAGI. CDR3 nucleotide sequence: TGTGCCAGCTCCCCGGGACAGGGAAATCAGCCCCAGCATTTT. Translation gives CASSPGQGNQPQHF.

CDR3 region: CASSLGAQPYEQYF. The DNA of the CDR3 is TGTGCCAGCAGCTTGGGGGCCCAGCCCTACGAGCAGTACTTC. The chain joins TRBV5-6 to TRBJ2-7; D ambiguous. CDR3 length equals 14 residues. Trimming shortened V by 0 bases and J by 2 bases, and 9 bases separated the two germline ends. CDR1 is SGHDT, CDR2 YYEEEE, per germline.

The chain links TRBV2 to TRBJ1-2, with D tentatively TRBD1 (6 bases). This CDR3 region has 13 residues. Germline-derived CDR1 and CDR2 are SNHLY and FYNNEI. Deletions cut 10 bases from V and 7 bases from J, with 19 bases between. The chain's CDR3 is CAISPGDISGYTF. CDR3 nucleotides: TGTGCCATCTCCCCAGGGGATATCTCTGGCTACACCTTC.

The CDR3 sequence is CASSLTGTGVYNEQFF. The DNA for the CDR3 is TGTGCCAGTAGTCTCACCGGGACAGGGGTCTACAATGAGCAGTTCTTC. The gene calls are TRBV19 and TRBJ2-1; TRBD1 matches 10 bases. Germline trimming cut 5 bases from V and 3 bases from J; bases unmatched to any gene: 7. From germline, CDR1 is LNHDA and CDR2 SQIVND (reference sequence). The CDR3 runs to 16 residues.

This chain joins TRBV6-6 and TRBJ2-7; D is possibly TRBD1 (5 bases). This CDR3 region has 12 residues. Trimming removed 6 bases from V and 4 bases from J, with 10 bases in between. Germline CDR1 and CDR2: MNHNY and SVGAGI (reference sequence). CDR3 residues: CASSVTAYEQYF. CDR3 DNA: TGTGCCAGCAGCGTGACAGCTTACGAGCAGTACTTC.

This chain connects TRBV6-1 to TRBJ2-6; a possible D gene is TRBD1 (5 bases). V dropped 3 bases and J dropped 1 base, with 22 bases sitting between them. Germline CDR1 and CDR2: MNHNS and SASEGT. The CDR3 sequence is 20 residues long. DNA of the CDR3: TGTGCCAGCAGTGACCTGTTTTTTATCCTGTCAGGGTCTGGGGCCAACGTCCTGACTTTC. Encoded protein: CASSDLFFILSGSGANVLTF.

J is TRBJ2-1 and V is TRBV10-3; a weak D match, TRBD1 (6 bases). The V gene lost 10 bases and the J gene lost 15 bases, with 22 bases spanning the gap. Germline V gene lookup returns CDR1 ENHRY and CDR2 SYGVKD. The length of the CDR3 is 12 residues. As DNA, the CDR3 is TGTGCCACAACAGGGCTTGGGGACGTAGTGTTCTTC. It yields the protein CATTGLGDVVFF.

J is TRBJ1-5 and V is TRBV27; D ambiguous. The CDR3 is 14 amino acids. From germline, CDR1 is MNHEY and CDR2 SMNVEV (reference sequence). V was clipped by 6 bases and J by 7 bases, with 16 bases between them. The CDR3 is CASSPGLGVQPQHF. CDR3 bases: TGTGCCAGCAGCCCTGGACTTGGGGTGCAGCCCCAGCATTTT.